This T cell receptor beta chain came from a study of blood T cells in healthy people across ages. General study points: Older age went with lower TCR beta diversity per million T cells, in a roughly linear way. A strong correlation was seen between TCR beta diversity and naive T cell percentage.

The CDR3 is 15 amino acids. Germline loops: CDR1 MNHEY, CDR2 SVGEGT. V gave up 6 bases and J gave up 2 bases, with 14 bases separating them. Healthy Caucasian individuals from Russia aged about 6 to 95 were enrolled as donors. A minimum of 7 million PBMCs was isolated per sample. In the case of this clonotype: Its antigen is unknown.

A second PCR of 7 to 11 cycles used a sample-barcoded 5' primer and a J-beta primer mix. Via MiXCR, TCRdb re-called the 5' RACE reads, giving one row per CDR3 protein. This sample has 950,000 to 1,200,000 distinct CDR3 sequences, with roughly two fifths found just once. The source of this sequence is a man younger than 35 in good health. The specimen sequenced was blood. The chain links TRBV6-2 or TRBV6-3 to TRBJ1-5; no definite D call. CDR3: CASSQPVVGNQPQHF. In DNA form, the CDR3 reads TGTGCCAGCAGCCAACCAGTCGTAGGCAATCAGCCCCAGCATTTT.